These 15 T cell receptor beta chains came from one sample sequenced in a study of shared clonotypes between healthy human individuals (dated by TCRdb to between 2020 and 2021). The library was made by the immunoSEQ multiplex PCR assay. TCRdb holds this immuneACCESS table with in-frame rearrangements only. Some clones are missing; in checked studies, unresolved V genes explain under half, and the rest has no known cause. For this sample the table gives some 2,500,000 clones, of which over 85% were detected only once. More than 0.35% of the sample is taken by the ten largest. Sequences were obtained from naive CD4+ T cells from PBMCs. The cell subset or site label for this specimen denotes: CD45RA+ positively selected. The receptors come from a young man in good health. Some clones in this sample may be carry-over from other donors' samples.

This clone was detected only a few times. The sample carries other DNA sequences with the same CDR3. The chain has TRBV5-1 and TRBJ2-7; the D is unclear. This CDR3 is built from 12 residues. CDR1 SGHRS and CDR2 YFSETQ come from the germline V gene. Trimming shortened V by 4 bases and J by 5 bases, and 10 bases separated the two germline ends. In DNA, the CDR3 is TGCGCCAGCAGCCTCCCTAGTGACGAGCAGTACTTC. It specifies CASSLPSDEQYF.

The rearrangement joins TRBV28 to TRBJ2-1; 7 bases fit TRBD1. Germline CDR1 reads MDHEN; CDR2 reads SYDVKM. The trim removed 7 bases at V and 7 bases at J, leaving 4 bases unmatched. CDR3 length: 12 residues. The CDR3 reads CASTDRVNEQFF. The CDR3 DNA reads TGTGCCAGCACCGACAGGGTAAATGAGCAGTTCTTC. Variable domain in full (rest from reference TRBV28 and TRBJ2-1): DVKVTQSSRYLVKRTGEKVFLECVQDMDHENMFWYRQDPGLGLRLIYFSYDVKMKEKGDIPEGYSVSREKKERFSLILESASTNQTSMYLCASTDRVNEQFFGPGTRLTVL.

The count of this clone is one. The V and J genes are TRBV27 and TRBJ2-1; the match to TRBD2 covers 8 bases. Germline-derived CDR1 and CDR2 are MNHEY and SMNVEV (reference sequence). The CDR3 contains 14 residues. V shed 6 bases, J shed 9 bases, and the junction held 10 bases outside the gene matches. The CDR3 protein is CASSWASGSGEQFF. The DNA for the CDR3 is TGTGCCAGCAGCTGGGCCAGCGGGAGTGGTGAGCAGTTCTTC.

CDR3 DNA: TGTGCCAGCACCCTACAGGGGGCGGGAACTGAAGCTTTCTTT. It is translated as CASTLQGAGTEAFF. V and J are TRBV28 and TRBJ1-1, with 9 bases matching TRBD1. With 7 bases clipped from V and 5 bases from J, the junction kept 8 bases outside the gene matches. Germline V gene lookup returns CDR1 MDHEN and CDR2 SYDVKM. The CDR3 runs 14 residues.

This clone has more than one count but fewer than ten. The chain employs TRBV28 and TRBJ1-2, with 9 nucleotides matching TRBD1. There are 16 residues in the CDR3. CDR1 is MDHEN, CDR2 SYDVKM, per germline. Unmatched junction bases numbered 12, after V lost 6 bases and J lost 4 bases. The CDR3 bases are TGTGCCAGCAGGCCCCCCCCGGGACAGGGTTTCTATGGCTACACCTTC. Amino acid sequence: CASRPPPGQGFYGYTF.

The chain recombines TRBV5-8 with TRBJ2-2; TRBD1 agrees at 8 bases. The CDR3 contains 16 residues. Germline CDR1 reads SGHTS; CDR2 reads YDEGEE. Trimming at V came to 4 bases and at J to 4 bases, leaving 9 bases not matched to a gene. The CDR3 nucleotides read TGTGCCAGCAGCCCGCAGGGGGCGCGGGTCACCGGGGAGCTGTTTTTT. Translated: CASSPQGARVTGELFF. Together with reference TRBV5-8 and TRBJ2-2, the CDR3 gives the full variable domain: EAGVTQSPTHLIKTRGQQATLRCSPISGHTSVYWYQQALGLGLQFLLWYDEGEERNRGNFPPRFSGRQFPNYSSELNVNALELEDSALYLCASSPQGARVTGELFFGEGSRLTVL.

The CDR3 is CASSLEAGVGGNEQFF. As DNA, the CDR3 is TGCGCCAGCAGCTTGGAGGCGGGAGTGGGAGGAAATGAGCAGTTCTTC. The V call is TRBV5-1, the J call TRBJ2-1; 7 bases match TRBD2. Per germline, CDR1 SGHRS and CDR2 YFSETQ. The CDR3 contains 16 residues. The ends lost 0 bases at V and 7 bases at J; junction bases unmatched: 10. Looking up the rest from reference TRBV5-1 and TRBJ2-1 gives the full variable domain: KAGVTQTPRYLIKTRGQQVTLSCSPISGHRSVSWYQQTPGQGLQFLFEYFSETQRNKGNFPGRFSGRQFSNSRSEMNVSTLELGDSALYLCASSLEAGVGGNEQFFGPGTRLTVL.

The rearrangement joins TRBV28 to TRBJ2-7; tentative D call: TRBD1 (6 bases). The V gene's germline CDR1 is MDHEN and CDR2 SYDVKM. Trimming removed 5 bases from V and 2 bases from J, with 19 bases in between. The length of the CDR3 is 16 residues. Here the CDR3 DNA reads TGTGCCAGCAGTACACAAGCCCGGGACAAACCCTACGAGCAGTACTTC. The encoded protein is CASSTQARDKPYEQYF.

This sequence joins TRBV18 and TRBJ2-7, with TRBD2 matching over 8 bases. J lost 3 bases, V lost 6 bases, and 10 bases had no gene match. This CDR3 region has 15 residues. CDR1 is KGHSH, CDR2 LQKENI, per germline. Here the CDR3 DNA reads TGTGCCAGCTCGGCCTCGGGCGGGAGGCTCTACGAGCAGTACTTC. Protein product: CASSASGGRLYEQYF. The variable domain in full, completed from reference TRBV18 and TRBJ2-7, reads NAGVMQNPRHLVRRRGQEARLRCSPMKGHSHVYWYRQLPEEGLKFMVYLQKENIIDESGMPKERFSAEFPKEGPSILRIQQVVRGDSAAYFCASSASGGRLYEQYFGPGTRLTVT.

This chain uses TRBV7-2 with TRBJ2-3, with 9 nucleotides matching TRBD1. CDR1 and CDR2 from the germline V gene are SGHTA and FQGNSA. Trimming took 11 bases from V and 2 from J; bases not matched to a gene: 5. The CDR3 extends over 13 amino acids. This chain's CDR3 is CAGQGRNTDTQYF. As DNA, the CDR3 is TGTGCCGGACAGGGGCGAAACACAGATACGCAGTATTTT.

This rearrangement joins TRBV7-2 to TRBJ1-2; no definite D call. Germline CDR1 SGHTA, CDR2 FQGNSA. The V end was cut by 1 base, the J end by 10 bases, with 19 bases between. This CDR3 has 15 amino acids. The CDR3 sequence: CASSLVGGYFSHYTF. For the CDR3, the DNA is TGTGCCAGCAGCTTAGTGGGCGGATATTTTTCTCACTACACCTTC.

This chain connects TRBV5-1 to TRBJ1-1; a weak D match, TRBD1 (6 bases). The V and J ends lost 4 bases and 6 bases respectively, with 13 bases between them. Germline CDR1 and CDR2: SGHRS and YFSETQ. The CDR3 length is 13 residues. CDR3 loop: CASSTTGPSEAFF. The DNA of the CDR3 is TGCGCCAGCAGCACCACAGGGCCTTCTGAAGCTTTCTTT.

The V gene is TRBV29-1, the J gene TRBJ2-5; TRBD1 or TRBD2 may be the D gene (5 bases each). The V gene lost 8 bases and the J gene lost 0 bases, with 10 bases spanning the gap. Germline V CDR1 and CDR2: SQVTM, ANQGSEA. This CDR3 has 12 residues. The CDR3 here is CSYEGHQETQYF. CDR3 nucleotide sequence: TGCAGCTACGAGGGACACCAAGAGACCCAGTACTTC.

The rearrangement joins TRBV19 to TRBJ2-7; no firm D call. Trimming removed 3 bases from V and 7 bases from J, with 16 bases in between. CDR1 is LNHDA and CDR2 is SQIVND in the germline V gene (reference sequence). CDR3 length: 14 residues. CDR3 region: CASSMWSGLMEQYF. As DNA, the CDR3 is TGTGCCAGTAGTATGTGGTCGGGTCTAATGGAGCAGTACTTC.

V is TRBV4-3 and J is TRBJ2-1; D is possibly TRBD2 (5 bases). Germline CDR1 LGHNA, CDR2 YSLEER. V lost 1 base and J lost 0, with 7 bases in between. This CDR3 region has 15 residues. The CDR3 protein is CASSQGRSSYNEQFF. CDR3 nucleotide sequence: TGCGCCAGCAGCCAAGGGAGGAGCTCCTACAATGAGCAGTTCTTC.